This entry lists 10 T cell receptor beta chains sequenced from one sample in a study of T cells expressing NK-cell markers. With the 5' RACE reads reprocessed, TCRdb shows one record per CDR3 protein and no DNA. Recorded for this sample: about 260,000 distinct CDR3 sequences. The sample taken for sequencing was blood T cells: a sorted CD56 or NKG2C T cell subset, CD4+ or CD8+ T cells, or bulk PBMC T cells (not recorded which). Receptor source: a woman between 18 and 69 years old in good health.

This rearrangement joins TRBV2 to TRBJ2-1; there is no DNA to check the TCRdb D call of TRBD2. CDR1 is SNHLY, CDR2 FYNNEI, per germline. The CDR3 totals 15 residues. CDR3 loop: CASRSGSGGAGEQFF.

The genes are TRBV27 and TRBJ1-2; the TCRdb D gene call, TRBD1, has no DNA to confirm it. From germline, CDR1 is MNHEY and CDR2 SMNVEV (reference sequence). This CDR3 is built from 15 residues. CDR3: CASSLVTGKGSGYTF.

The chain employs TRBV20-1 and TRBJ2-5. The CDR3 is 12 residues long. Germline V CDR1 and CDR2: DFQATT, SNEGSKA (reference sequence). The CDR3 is CSAREGGETQYF.

CDR3 sequence reads: CASSLKAWLAGGTRSYNEQFF. V usage is TRBV5-6 and J usage is TRBJ2-1; there is no DNA to check the TCRdb D call of TRBD2. This CDR3 contains 21 residues. The V gene's germline CDR1 is SGHDT and CDR2 YYEEEE.

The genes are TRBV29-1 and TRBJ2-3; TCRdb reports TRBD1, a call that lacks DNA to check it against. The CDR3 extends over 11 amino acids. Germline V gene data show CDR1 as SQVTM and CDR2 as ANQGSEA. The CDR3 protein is CSLQGIYTQYF.

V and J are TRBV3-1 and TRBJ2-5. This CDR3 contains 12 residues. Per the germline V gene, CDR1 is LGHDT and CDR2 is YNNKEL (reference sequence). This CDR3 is CASSQVGETQYF.

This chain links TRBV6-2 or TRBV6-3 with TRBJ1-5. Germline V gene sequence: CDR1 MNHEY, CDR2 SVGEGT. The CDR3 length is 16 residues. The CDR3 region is CASSYSRGGGNQPQHF.

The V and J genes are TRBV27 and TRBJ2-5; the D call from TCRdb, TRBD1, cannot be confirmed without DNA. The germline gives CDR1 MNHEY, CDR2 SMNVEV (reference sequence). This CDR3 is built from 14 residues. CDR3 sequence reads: CASRMTGTEETQYF.

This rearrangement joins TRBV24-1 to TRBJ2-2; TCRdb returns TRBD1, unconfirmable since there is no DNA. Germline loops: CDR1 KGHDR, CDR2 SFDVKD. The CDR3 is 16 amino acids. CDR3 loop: CATSDTTGGHTGELFF.

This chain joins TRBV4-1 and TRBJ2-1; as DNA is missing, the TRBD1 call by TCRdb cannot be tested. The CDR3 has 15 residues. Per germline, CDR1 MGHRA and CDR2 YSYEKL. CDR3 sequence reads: CASSLTKDSYNEQFF.